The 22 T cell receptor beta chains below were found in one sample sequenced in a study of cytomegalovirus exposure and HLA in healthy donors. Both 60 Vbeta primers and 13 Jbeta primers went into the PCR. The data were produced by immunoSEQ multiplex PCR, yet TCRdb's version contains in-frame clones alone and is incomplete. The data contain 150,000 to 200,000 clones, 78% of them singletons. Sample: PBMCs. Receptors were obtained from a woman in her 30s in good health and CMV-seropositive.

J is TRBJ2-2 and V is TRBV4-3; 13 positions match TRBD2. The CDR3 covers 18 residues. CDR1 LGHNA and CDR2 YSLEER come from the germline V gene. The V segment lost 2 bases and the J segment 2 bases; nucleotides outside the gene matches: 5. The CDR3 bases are TGCGCCAGCAGCCAACCGACTAGCGGGAGGCCTAACACCGGGGAGCTGTTTTTT. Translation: CASSQPTSGRPNTGELFF.

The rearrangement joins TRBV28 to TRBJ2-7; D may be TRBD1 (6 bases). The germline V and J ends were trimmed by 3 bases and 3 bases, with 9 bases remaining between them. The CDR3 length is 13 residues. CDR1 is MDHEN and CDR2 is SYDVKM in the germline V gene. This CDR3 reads CASSFWDNYEQYF. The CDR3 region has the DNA TGTGCCAGCAGTTTCTGGGACAACTACGAGCAGTACTTC.

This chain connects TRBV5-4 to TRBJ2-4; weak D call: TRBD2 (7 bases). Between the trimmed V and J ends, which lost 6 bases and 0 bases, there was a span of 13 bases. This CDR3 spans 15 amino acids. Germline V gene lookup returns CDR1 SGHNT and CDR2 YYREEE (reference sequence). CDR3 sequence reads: CASTGGPLAKNIQYF. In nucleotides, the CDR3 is TGTGCCAGCACCGGGGGGCCTCTAGCCAAAAACATTCAGTACTTC.

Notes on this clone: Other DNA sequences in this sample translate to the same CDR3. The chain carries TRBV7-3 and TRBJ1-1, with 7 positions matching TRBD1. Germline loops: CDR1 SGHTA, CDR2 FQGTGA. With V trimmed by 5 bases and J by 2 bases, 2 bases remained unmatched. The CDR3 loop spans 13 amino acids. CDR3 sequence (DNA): TGTGCCAGCAGCCGGGACAGCAACACTGAAGCTTTCTTT. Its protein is CASSRDSNTEAFF. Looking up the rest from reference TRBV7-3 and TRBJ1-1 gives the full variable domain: GAGVSQTPSNKVTEKGKYVELRCDPISGHTALYWYRQSLGQGPEFLIYFQGTGAADDSGLPNDRFFAVRPEGSVSTLKIQRTERGDSAVYLCASSRDSNTEAFFGQGTRLTVV.

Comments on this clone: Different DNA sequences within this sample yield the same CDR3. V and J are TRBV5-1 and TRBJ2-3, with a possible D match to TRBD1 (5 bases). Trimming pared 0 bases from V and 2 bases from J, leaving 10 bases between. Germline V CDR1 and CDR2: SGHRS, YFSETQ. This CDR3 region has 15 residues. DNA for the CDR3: TGCGCCAGCAGCTTGGAGCAGGGAAACACAGATACGCAGTATTTT. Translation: CASSLEQGNTDTQYF.

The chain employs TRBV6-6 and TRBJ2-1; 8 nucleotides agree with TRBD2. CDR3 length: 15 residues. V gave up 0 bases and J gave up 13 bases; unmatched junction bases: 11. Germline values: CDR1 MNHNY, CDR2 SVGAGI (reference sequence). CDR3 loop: CASSYSSGGPGAQFF. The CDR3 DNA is TGTGCCAGCAGTTACTCCTCGGGAGGGCCCGGGGCCCAGTTCTTC.

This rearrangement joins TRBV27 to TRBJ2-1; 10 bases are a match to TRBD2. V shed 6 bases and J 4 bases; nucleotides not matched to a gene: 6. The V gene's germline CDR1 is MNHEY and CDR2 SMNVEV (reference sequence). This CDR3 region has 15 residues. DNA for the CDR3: TGTGCCAGCAGCCAGCGGGGGGGGACATACAATGAGCAGTTCTTC. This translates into CASSQRGGTYNEQFF.

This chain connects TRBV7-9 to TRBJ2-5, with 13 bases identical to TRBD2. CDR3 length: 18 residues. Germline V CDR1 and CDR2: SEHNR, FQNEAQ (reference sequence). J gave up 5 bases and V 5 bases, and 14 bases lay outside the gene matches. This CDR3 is CASSPGTSGAQRGETQYF. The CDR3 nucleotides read TGTGCCAGCAGCCCAGGGACTAGCGGGGCCCAACGGGGGGAGACCCAGTACTTC.

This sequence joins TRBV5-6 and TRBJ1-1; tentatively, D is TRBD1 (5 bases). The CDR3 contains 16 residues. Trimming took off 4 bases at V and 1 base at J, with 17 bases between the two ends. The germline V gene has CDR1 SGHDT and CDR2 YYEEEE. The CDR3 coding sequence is TGTGCCAGCAGCCCGCCGTGGGGGGTGGGGAACACTGAAGCTTTCTTT. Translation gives CASSPPWGVGNTEAFF.

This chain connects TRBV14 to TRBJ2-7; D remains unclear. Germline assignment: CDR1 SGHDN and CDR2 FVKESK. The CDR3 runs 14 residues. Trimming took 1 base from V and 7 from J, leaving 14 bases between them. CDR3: CASSQVSGAWEQYF. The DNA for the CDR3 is TGTGCCAGCAGCCAAGTCTCCGGTGCGTGGGAGCAGTACTTC.

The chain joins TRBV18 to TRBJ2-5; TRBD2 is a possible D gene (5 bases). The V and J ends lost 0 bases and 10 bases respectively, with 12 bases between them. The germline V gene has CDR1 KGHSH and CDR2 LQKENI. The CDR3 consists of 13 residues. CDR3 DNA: TGTGCCAGCTCACCACCTACGGGGAAAGACCAGTACTTC. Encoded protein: CASSPPTGKDQYF.

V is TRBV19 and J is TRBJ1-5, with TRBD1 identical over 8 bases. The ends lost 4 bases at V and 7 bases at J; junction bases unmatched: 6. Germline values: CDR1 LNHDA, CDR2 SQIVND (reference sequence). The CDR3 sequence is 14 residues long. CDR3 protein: CASSTGDRGQPQHF. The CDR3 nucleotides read TGTGCCAGTAGTACGGGAGACAGGGGCCAGCCCCAGCATTTT.

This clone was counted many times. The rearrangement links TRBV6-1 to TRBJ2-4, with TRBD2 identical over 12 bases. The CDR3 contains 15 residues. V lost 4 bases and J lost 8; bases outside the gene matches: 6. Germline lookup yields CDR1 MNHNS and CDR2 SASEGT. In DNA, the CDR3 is TGTGCCAGCAGTGGACTAGCGGGGGCAGGGGACATTCAGTACTTC. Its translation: CASSGLAGAGDIQYF.

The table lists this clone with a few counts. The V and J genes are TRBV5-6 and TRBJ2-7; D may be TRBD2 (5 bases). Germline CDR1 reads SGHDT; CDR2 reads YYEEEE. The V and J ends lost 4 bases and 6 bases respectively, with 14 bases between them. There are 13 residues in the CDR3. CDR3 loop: CASSTGSYGEQYF. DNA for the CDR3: TGTGCCAGCAGCACGGGATCCTATGGCGAGCAGTACTTC.

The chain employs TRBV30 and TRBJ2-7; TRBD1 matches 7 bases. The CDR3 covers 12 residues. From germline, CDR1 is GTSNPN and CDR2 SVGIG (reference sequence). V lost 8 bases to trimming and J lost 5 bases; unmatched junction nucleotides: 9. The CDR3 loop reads CAIIPDRHEQYF. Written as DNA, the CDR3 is TGTGCCATAATCCCGGACAGGCACGAGCAGTACTTC. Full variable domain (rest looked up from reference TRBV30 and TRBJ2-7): SQTIHQWPATLVQPVGSPLSLECTVEGTSNPNLYWYRQAAGRGLQLLFYSVGIGQISSEVPQNLSASRPQDRQFILSSKKLLLSDSGFYLCAIIPDRHEQYFGPGTRLTVT.

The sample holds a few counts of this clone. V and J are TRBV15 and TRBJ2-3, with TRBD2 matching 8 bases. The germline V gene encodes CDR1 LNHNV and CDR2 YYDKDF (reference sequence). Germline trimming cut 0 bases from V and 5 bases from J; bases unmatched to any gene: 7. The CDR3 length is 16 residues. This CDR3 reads CATSREGGLVLDTQYF. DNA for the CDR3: TGTGCCACCAGCAGAGAAGGGGGACTAGTATTAGATACGCAGTATTTT.

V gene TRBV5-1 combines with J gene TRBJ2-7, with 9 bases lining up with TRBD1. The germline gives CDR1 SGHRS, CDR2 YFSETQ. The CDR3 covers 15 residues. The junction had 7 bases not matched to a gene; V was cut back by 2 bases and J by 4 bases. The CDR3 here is CASSLQGALGYEQYF. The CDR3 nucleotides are TGCGCCAGCAGCTTACAGGGGGCGCTCGGGTACGAGCAGTACTTC.

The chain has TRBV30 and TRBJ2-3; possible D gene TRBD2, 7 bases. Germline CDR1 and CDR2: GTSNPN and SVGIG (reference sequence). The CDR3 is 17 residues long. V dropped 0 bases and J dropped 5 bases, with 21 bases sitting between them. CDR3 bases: TGTGCCTGGAGTGTACTAGGGGGAGGGCCATTGGGAGATACGCAGTATTTT. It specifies CAWSVLGGGPLGDTQYF.

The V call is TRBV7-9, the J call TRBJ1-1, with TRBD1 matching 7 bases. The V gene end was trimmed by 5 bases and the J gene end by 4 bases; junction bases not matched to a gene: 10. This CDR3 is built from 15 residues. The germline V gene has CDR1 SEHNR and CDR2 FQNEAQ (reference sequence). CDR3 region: CASSVYTGVRTEAFF. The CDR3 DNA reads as TGTGCCAGCAGCGTATACACAGGGGTTCGCACTGAAGCTTTCTTT. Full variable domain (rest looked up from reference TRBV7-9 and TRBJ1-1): DTGVSQNPRHKITKRGQNVTFRCDPISEHNRLYWYRQTLGQGPEFLTYFQNEAQLEKSRLLSDRFSAERPKGSFSTLEIQRTEQGDSAMYLCASSVYTGVRTEAFFGQGTRLTVV.

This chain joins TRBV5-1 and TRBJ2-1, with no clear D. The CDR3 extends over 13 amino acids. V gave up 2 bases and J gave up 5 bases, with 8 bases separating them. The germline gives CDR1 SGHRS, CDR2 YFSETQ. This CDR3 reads CASSFSVDNEQFF. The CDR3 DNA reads TGCGCCAGCAGCTTCTCGGTGGACAATGAGCAGTTCTTC.

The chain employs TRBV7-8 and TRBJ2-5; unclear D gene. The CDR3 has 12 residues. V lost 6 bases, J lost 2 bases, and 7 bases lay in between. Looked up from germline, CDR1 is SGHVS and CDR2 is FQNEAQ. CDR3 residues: CASSPSQETQYF. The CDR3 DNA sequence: TGTGCCAGCAGTCCCTCGCAAGAGACCCAGTACTTC.

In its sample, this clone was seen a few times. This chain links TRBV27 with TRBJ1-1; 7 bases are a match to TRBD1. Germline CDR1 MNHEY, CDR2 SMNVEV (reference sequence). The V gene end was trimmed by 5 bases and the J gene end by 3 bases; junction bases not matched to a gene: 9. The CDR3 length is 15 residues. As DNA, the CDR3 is TGTGCCAGCAGTAACCACAGGGGAGTGGACACTGAAGCTTTCTTT. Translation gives CASSNHRGVDTEAFF.